The count of the clone carrying this T cell receptor (beta chain) is one. The sample belongs to a study of blood T cell repertoires in COVID-19. Repertoires were generated with immunoSEQ multiplex PCR, while TCRdb's copy carries only in-frame clones and drops some. The sample shows more than 250,000 clones, 85% of them seen only once. The specimen was peripheral blood. This receptor was obtained from a man aged 50-59 years with active or convalescent COVID-19.

The CDR3: CASSLGGGSISPSEQYF. The CDR3 region has the DNA TGCGCCAGCAGCTTAGGCGGCGGGAGCATTTCTCCCTCCGAGCAGTACTTC. The chain recombines TRBV5-1 with TRBJ2-7, with 7 bases fitting TRBD2. CDR3 length: 17 amino acids. V shed 2 bases, J shed 6 bases, and the junction held 17 bases outside the gene matches. CDR1 is SGHRS and CDR2 is YFSETQ in the germline V gene.